The 8 T cell receptor beta chains below come from one sample, sequenced in a study of OX40 agonist ivuxolimab in advanced cancers. Sequencing was performed with immunoSEQ multiplex PCR; in TCRdb, only in-frame clones are kept and a portion is missing. This sample yields 70,000 to 100,000 clones, of which approximately 90% are seen a single time; around 0.4% belongs to the top ten. Specimen: CD4+ or CD8+ T cells sorted from blood, collected in a trial of the OX40 agonist ivuxolimab. The receptors shown here come from an adult with an advanced solid tumor such as melanoma, head and neck, liver or kidney cancer.

The chain employs TRBV14 and TRBJ1-1, with TRBD1 as a possible D gene (5 bases). Trimming shortened V by 0 bases and J by 4 bases, and 15 bases separated the two germline ends. The germline V gene encodes CDR1 SGHDN and CDR2 FVKESK. The CDR3 has 16 amino acids. The DNA of the CDR3 is TGTGCCAGCAGCCAAGAGTCCTGGGAGAGGGGCACTGAAGCTTTCTTT. This encodes CASSQESWERGTEAFF.

The chain has TRBV6-5 and TRBJ1-1; D is undetermined. Germline lookup yields CDR1 MNHEY and CDR2 SVGAGI. This CDR3 is 13 amino acids long. V lost 2 bases, J lost 0 bases, and 4 bases lay in between. The CDR3 region has the DNA TGTGCCAGCAGTTACAGTATGAACACTGAAGCTTTCTTT. It codes for CASSYSMNTEAFF.

The V and J genes are TRBV19 and TRBJ2-3, with 9 bases identical to TRBD2. In germline, CDR1 is LNHDA, CDR2 SQIVND (reference sequence). Trimming removed 6 bases from V and 0 bases from J; junction bases left unmatched: 4. CDR3 length: 15 residues. CDR3 amino acids: CASSDGLASTDTQYF. In DNA, the CDR3 is TGTGCCAGTAGCGACGGACTAGCGAGCACAGATACGCAGTATTTT.

This chain links TRBV2 with TRBJ1-3; TRBD1 might be the D (5 bases). Germline loops: CDR1 SNHLY, CDR2 FYNNEI. Trimming left V 6 bases short and J 2 bases short, with 14 bases between. The CDR3 has 15 residues. CDR3 in DNA: TGTGCCAGCAGAAAGGGGTCGGGGGCTGGAAACACCATATATTTT. The encoded protein is CASRKGSGAGNTIYF.

A single count supports this clone. The rearrangement uses TRBV7-2 and TRBJ2-1; D might be TRBD1 (5 bases). Germline V gene lookup returns CDR1 SGHTA and CDR2 FQGNSA. Trimming removed 5 bases from V and 4 bases from J, with 15 bases in between. CDR3 size: 15 residues. For the CDR3, the DNA is TGTGCCAGCAGCGCCCAGGGTATCGTGTACAATGAGCAGTTCTTC. The encoded protein is CASSAQGIVYNEQFF.

The V gene is TRBV7-2, the J gene TRBJ2-2, with D perhaps TRBD1 (5 bases). The CDR3 has 13 amino acids. The germline V gene encodes CDR1 SGHTA and CDR2 FQGNSA. Deletions cut 6 bases from V and 6 bases from J, with 11 bases between. CDR3 sequence reads: CASSPGYAGELFF. DNA of the CDR3: TGTGCCAGCAGTCCAGGGTACGCCGGGGAGCTGTTTTTT.

The chain is built from TRBV10-3 and TRBJ2-3; 12 bases map to TRBD2. Trimming took 10 bases from V and 3 from J; bases not matched to a gene: 5. The CDR3 is 14 amino acids. Germline V CDR1 and CDR2: ENHRY, SYGVKD. CDR3 loop: CATRLAGETDTQYF. DNA of the CDR3: TGTGCCACCAGACTAGCGGGAGAAACAGATACGCAGTATTTT.

The gene calls are TRBV27 and TRBJ2-3; 9 bases align to TRBD2. CDR3 length: 15 residues. With V trimmed by 3 bases and J by 1 base, 2 bases remained unmatched. Per germline, CDR1 MNHEY and CDR2 SMNVEV (reference sequence). The CDR3 nucleotides are TGTGCCAGCAGTTTCCGGACTAGCGGCACAGATACGCAGTATTTT. Encoded protein: CASSFRTSGTDTQYF.